One and the same sample provided the 7 T cell receptor beta chains below, sequenced in a study of blood T cell repertoires in COVID-19. Libraries were prepared by immunoSEQ multiplex PCR; TCRdb keeps only in-frame clonotypes and omits some of them. Of roughly 73,000 clones listed, approximately 92% were seen once; the top ten hold around 9%. Sequences were obtained from peripheral blood. These receptors all stem from a man older than 75 with acute or convalescent COVID-19.

This clone came up once. The chain uses TRBV6-1 and TRBJ2-7; D possibly corresponds to TRBD1 (6 bases). The V and J ends lost 4 bases and 0 bases respectively, with 22 bases between them. This CDR3 has 18 amino acids. In germline, CDR1 is MNHNS, CDR2 SASEGT. The CDR3 spells CASSAPQGIVPLSYEQYF. The CDR3 region has the DNA TGTGCCAGCAGTGCGCCTCAGGGGATAGTTCCCCTCTCCTACGAGCAGTACTTC.

About this clone itself: It may be a read error: a sequence one base away is much more abundant. This chain uses TRBV6-5 with TRBJ2-1; D is unresolved. Trimming took off 6 bases at V and 7 bases at J, with 19 bases between the two ends. Germline V lookup: CDR1 MNHEY, CDR2 SVGAGI. The CDR3 loop spans 15 amino acids. The CDR3 loop reads CASRLRARARNEQFF. DNA of the CDR3: TGTGCCAGCAGGTTGCGAGCGAGAGCAAGGAATGAGCAGTTCTTC.

This clone showed up just a few times. V and J are TRBV6-1 and TRBJ2-5, with D tentatively TRBD2 (6 bases). CDR1 and CDR2 (germline): MNHNS, SASEGT. This CDR3 has 15 residues. Trimming cost V 1 base and J 5 bases, with 14 bases left between them. CDR3: CASSEEGGVGETQYF. CDR3 nucleotide sequence: TGTGCCAGCAGTGAAGAGGGAGGTGTCGGGGAGACCCAGTACTTC.

This clone was counted between two and nine times. This chain joins TRBV27 and TRBJ2-7, with D maybe TRBD1 (6 bases). Looked up from germline, CDR1 is MNHEY and CDR2 is SMNVEV (reference sequence). CDR3 size: 14 residues. V lost 4 bases and J lost 0, with 10 bases in between. The CDR3 DNA reads TGTGCCAGCAGTTCACTAGGGGGCTCCTACGAGCAGTACTTC. Protein sequence: CASSSLGGSYEQYF.

The chain employs TRBV3-1 (or the pseudogene TRBV3-2) and TRBJ2-1; D unclear. Trimming shortened V by 1 base and J by 9 bases, and 10 bases separated the two germline ends. The germline CDR1 and CDR2 sequences are LGHDT and YNNKEL (reference sequence). The length of the CDR3 is 13 residues. CDR3 bases: TGTGCCAGCAGCCAAGTCCCCACTGGTGAGCAGTTCTTC. Translation: CASSQVPTGEQFF.

This chain connects TRBV6-4 to TRBJ2-1; D is possibly TRBD2 (5 bases). Trimming stripped 4 bases from V and 3 bases from J, with 7 bases between. CDR1 is MRHNA, CDR2 SNTAGT, per germline. The CDR3 runs to 13 residues. This chain's CDR3 is CASSVTSYNEQFF. Here the CDR3 DNA reads TGTGCCAGCAGTGTTACTAGCTACAATGAGCAGTTCTTC.

This chain joins TRBV2 and TRBJ2-1; no clear D. This CDR3 has 14 residues. CDR1 and CDR2 from the germline V gene are SNHLY and FYNNEI. V dropped 6 bases and J dropped 0 bases, with 9 bases sitting between them. CDR3 region: CASREMSSYNEQFF. CDR3 nucleotides: TGTGCCAGCAGGGAAATGAGCTCCTACAATGAGCAGTTCTTC.